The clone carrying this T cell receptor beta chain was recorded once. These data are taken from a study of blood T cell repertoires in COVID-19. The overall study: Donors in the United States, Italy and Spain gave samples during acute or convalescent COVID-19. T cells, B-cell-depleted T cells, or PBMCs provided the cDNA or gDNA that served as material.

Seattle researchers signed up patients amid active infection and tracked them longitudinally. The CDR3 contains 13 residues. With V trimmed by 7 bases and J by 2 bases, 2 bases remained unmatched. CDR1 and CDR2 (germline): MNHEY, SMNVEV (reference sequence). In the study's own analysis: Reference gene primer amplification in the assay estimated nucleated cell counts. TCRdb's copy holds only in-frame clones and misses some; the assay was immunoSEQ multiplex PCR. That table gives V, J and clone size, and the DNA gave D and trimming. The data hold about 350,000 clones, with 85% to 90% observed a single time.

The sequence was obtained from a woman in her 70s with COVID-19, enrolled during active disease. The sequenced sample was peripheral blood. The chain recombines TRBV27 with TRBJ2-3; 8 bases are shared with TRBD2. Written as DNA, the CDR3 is TGTGCCAGCAAAGCGGGGGCCACAGATACGCAGTATTTT. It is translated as CASKAGATDTQYF.